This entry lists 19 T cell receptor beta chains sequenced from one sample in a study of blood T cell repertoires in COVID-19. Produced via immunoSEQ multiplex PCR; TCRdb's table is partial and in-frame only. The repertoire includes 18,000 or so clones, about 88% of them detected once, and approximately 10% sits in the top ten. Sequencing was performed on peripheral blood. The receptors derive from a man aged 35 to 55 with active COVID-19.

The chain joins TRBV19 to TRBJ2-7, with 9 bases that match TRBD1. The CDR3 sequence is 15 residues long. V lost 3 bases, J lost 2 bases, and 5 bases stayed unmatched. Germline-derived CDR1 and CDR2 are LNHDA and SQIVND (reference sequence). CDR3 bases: TGTGCCAGTAGTATTTTCGGGGACAGGGCCTACGAGCAGTACTTC. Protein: CASSIFGDRAYEQYF.

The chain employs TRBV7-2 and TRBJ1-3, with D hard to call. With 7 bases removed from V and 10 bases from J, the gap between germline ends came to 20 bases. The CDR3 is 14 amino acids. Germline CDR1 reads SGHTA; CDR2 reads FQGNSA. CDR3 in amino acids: CASNPAGPGRTIYF. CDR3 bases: TGTGCCAGCAACCCGGCAGGTCCAGGAAGGACCATATATTTT.

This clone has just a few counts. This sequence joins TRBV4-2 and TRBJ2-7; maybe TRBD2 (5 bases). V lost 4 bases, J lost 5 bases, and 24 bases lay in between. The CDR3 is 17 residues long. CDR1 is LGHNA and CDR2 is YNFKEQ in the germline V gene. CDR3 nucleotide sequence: TGTGCCAGCAGCCCCGCACCCAACCGGATTCTAGCTCACGAGCAGTACTTC. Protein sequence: CASSPAPNRILAHEQYF.

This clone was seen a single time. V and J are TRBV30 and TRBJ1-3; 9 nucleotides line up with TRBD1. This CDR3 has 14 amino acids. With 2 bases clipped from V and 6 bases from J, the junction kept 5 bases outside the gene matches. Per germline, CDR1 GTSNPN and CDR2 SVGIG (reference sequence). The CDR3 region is CAWSPGTGTNTIYF. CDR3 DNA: TGTGCCTGGAGTCCAGGGACAGGGACAAACACCATATATTTT.

CDR3 bases: TGTGCCAGCAGCGTAGTGGGGGGTTTGGAGACCCAGTACTTC. Amino acid sequence: CASSVVGGLETQYF. The V and J genes are TRBV9 and TRBJ2-5, with D possibly being TRBD2 (6 bases). Germline assignment: CDR1 SGDLS and CDR2 YYNGEE. The CDR3 is 14 amino acids. V was pared by 0 bases and J by 5 bases, with 11 bases between.

The CDR3 here is CAISGSDRDRRNTGELFF. Here the CDR3 DNA reads TGTGCCATCAGCGGTTCCGACCGGGACAGGCGGAACACCGGGGAGCTGTTTTTT. This sequence joins TRBV10-3 and TRBJ2-2, with 8 bases matching TRBD1. The V gene end was trimmed by 6 bases and the J gene end by 1 base; junction bases not matched to a gene: 13. The germline V gene has CDR1 ENHRY and CDR2 SYGVKD. The CDR3 is made up of 18 amino acids.

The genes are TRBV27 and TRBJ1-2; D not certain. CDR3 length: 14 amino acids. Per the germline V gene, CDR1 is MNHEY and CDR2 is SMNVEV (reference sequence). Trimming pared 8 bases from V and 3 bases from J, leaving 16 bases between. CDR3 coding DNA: TGTGCCAGCGGGAACCTGACGGGAGACTATGGCTACACCTTC. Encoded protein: CASGNLTGDYGYTF.

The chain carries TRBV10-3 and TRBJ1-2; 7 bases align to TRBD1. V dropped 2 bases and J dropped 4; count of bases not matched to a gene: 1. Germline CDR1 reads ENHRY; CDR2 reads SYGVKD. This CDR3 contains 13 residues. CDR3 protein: CAISEGTAYGYTF. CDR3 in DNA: TGTGCCATCAGTGAGGGGACAGCCTATGGCTACACCTTC.

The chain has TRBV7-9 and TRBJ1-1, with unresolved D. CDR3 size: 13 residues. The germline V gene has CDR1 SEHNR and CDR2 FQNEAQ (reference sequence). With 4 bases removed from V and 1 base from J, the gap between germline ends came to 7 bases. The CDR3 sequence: CASSSAGNTEAFF. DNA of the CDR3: TGTGCCAGCAGCTCGGCAGGGAACACTGAAGCTTTCTTT.

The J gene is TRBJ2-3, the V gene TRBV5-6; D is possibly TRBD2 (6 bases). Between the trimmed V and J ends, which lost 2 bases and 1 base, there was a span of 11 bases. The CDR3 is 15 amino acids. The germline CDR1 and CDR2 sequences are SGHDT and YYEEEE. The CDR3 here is CASSFVREGTDTQYF. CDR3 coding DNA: TGTGCCAGCAGCTTTGTTAGGGAGGGCACAGATACGCAGTATTTT. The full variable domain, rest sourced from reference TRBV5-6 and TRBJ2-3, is DAGVTQSPTHLIKTRGQQVTLRCSPKSGHDTVSWYQQALGQGPQFIFQYYEEEERQRGNFPDRFSGHQFPNYSSELNVNALLLGDSALYLCASSFVREGTDTQYFGPGTRLTVL.

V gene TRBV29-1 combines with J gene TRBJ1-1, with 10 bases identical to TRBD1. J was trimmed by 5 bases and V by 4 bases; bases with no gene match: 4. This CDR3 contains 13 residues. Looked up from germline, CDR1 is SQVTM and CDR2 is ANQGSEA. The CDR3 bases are TGCAGCGTTGGGGGACAGGGGATTACTGAAGCTTTCTTT. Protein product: CSVGGQGITEAFF.

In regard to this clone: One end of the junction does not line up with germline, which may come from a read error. The CDR3 bases are TGTGCCAGCTCGCCACTTCCGAGACAGGGGTCCTACAATGAGCAGTTCTTC. Translating it yields CASSPLPRQGSYNEQFF. The chain uses TRBV18 and TRBJ2-1; 8 nucleotides agree with TRBD1. This CDR3 is 17 amino acids long. Germline lookup yields CDR1 KGHSH and CDR2 LQKENI.

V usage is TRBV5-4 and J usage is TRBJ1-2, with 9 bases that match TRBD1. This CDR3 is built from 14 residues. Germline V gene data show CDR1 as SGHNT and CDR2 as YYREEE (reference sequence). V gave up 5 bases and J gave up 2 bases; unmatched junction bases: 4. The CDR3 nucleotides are TGTGCCAGCAGTTTTGGGACAGGGAACTATGGCTACACCTTC. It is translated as CASSFGTGNYGYTF.

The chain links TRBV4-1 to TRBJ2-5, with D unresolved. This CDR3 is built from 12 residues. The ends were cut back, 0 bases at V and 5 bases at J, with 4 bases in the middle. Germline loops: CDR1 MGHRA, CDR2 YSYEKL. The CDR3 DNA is TGCGCCAGCAGCCAAGATCGGGAGACCCAGTACTTC. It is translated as CASSQDRETQYF.

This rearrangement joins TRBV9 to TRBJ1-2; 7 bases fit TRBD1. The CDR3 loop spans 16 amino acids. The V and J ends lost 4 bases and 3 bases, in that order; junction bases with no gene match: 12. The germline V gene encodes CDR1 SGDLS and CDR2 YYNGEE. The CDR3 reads CASSPGTGDHYYGYTF. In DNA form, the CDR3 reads TGTGCCAGCAGCCCGGGAACAGGGGATCATTACTATGGCTACACCTTC.

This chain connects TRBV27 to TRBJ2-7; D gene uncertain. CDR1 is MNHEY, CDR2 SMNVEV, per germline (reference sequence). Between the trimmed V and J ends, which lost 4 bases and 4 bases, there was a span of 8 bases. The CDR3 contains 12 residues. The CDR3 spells CASSSEPYEQYF. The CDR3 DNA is TGTGCCAGCAGTTCAGAACCATACGAGCAGTACTTC.

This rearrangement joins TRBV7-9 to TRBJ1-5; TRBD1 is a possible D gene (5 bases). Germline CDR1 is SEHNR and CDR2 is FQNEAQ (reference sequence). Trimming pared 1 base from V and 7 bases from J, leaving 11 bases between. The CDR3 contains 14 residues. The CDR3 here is CASSLEGAVQPQHF. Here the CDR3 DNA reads TGTGCCAGCAGCTTAGAAGGGGCAGTACAGCCCCAGCATTTT.

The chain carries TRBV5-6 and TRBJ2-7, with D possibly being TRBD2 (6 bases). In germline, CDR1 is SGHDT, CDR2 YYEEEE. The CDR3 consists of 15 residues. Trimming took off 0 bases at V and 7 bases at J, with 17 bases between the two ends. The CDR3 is CASSLVGGSGWEQYF. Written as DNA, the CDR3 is TGTGCCAGCAGCTTGGTGGGGGGATCGGGGTGGGAGCAGTACTTC.

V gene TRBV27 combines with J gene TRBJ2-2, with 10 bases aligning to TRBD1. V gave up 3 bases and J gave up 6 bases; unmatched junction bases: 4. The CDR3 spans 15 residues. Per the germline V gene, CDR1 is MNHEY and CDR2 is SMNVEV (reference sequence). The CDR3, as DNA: TGTGCCAGCAGTTTCGGGACAGGGGTCGCCGGGGAGCTGTTTTTT. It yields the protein CASSFGTGVAGELFF.